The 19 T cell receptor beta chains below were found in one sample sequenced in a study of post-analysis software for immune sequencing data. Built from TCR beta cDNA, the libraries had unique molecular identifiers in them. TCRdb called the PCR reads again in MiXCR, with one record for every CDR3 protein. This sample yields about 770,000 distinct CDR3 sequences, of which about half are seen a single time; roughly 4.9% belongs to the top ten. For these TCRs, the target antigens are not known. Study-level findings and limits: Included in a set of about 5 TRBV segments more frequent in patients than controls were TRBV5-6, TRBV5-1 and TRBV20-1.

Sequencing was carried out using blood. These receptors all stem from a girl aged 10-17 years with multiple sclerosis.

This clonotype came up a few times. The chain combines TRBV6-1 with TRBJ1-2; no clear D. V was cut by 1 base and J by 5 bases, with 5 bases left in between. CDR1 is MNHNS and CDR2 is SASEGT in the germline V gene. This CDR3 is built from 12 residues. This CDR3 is CASSEDLYGYTF. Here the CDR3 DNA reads TGTGCCAGCAGTGAAGACCTGTATGGCTACACCTTC.

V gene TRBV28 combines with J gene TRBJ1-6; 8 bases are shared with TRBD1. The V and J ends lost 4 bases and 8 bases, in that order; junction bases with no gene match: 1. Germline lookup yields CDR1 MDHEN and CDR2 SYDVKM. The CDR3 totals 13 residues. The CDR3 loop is CASSSTGDSPLHF. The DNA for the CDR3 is TGTGCCAGCAGTTCGACAGGGGATTCACCCCTCCACTTT. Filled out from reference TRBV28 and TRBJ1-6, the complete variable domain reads DVKVTQSSRYLVKRTGEKVFLECVQDMDHENMFWYRQDPGLGLRLIYFSYDVKMKEKGDIPEGYSVSREKKERFSLILESASTNQTSMYLCASSSTGDSPLHFGNGTRLTVT.

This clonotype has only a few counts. The CDR3 loop is CSARDKAPGANVLTF. The CDR3 DNA reads as TGCAGTGCTAGAGATAAAGCGCCCGGGGCCAACGTCCTGACTTTC. The chain joins TRBV20-1 to TRBJ2-6; D not resolved. Trimming shortened V by 0 bases and J by 4 bases, and 10 bases separated the two germline ends. Germline V lookup: CDR1 DFQATT, CDR2 SNEGSKA (reference sequence). There are 15 residues in the CDR3.

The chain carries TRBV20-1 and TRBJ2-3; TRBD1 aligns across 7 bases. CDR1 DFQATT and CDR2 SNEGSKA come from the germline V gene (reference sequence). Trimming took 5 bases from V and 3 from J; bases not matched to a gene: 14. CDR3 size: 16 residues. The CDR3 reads CSADPFVTGVTDTQYF. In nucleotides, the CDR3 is TGCAGTGCTGACCCCTTTGTTACAGGGGTTACAGATACGCAGTATTTT.

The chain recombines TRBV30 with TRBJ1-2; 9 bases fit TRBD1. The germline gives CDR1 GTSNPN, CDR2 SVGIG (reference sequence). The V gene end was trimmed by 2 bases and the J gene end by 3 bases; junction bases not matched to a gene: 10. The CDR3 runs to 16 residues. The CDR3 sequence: CAWSPTGTGLHYGYTF. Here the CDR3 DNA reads TGTGCCTGGAGTCCCACCGGGACAGGGTTACACTATGGCTACACCTTC.

CDR3 nucleotides: TGTGCCAGTAGTCAGGACGGCGGGGTTCAGCCCCAGCATTTT. Protein: CASSQDGGVQPQHF. V gene TRBV19 combines with J gene TRBJ1-5, with D unresolved. CDR3 length equals 14 residues. Germline V gene sequence: CDR1 LNHDA, CDR2 SQIVND (reference sequence). Trimming shortened V by 5 bases and J by 6 bases, and 14 bases separated the two germline ends.

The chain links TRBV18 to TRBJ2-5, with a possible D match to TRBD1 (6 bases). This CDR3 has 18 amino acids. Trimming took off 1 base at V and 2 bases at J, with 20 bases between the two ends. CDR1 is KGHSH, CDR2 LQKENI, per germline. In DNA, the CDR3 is TGTGCCAGCTCACCACGGTTCCTGGGGGCCCGGAAACAAGAGACCCAGTACTTC. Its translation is CASSPRFLGARKQETQYF.

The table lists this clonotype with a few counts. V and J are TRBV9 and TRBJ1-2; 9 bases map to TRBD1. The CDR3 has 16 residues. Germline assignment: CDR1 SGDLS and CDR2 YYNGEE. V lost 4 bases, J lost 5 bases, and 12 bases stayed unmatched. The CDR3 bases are TGTGCCAGCAGCCGGAGGGCGGGACAGGGAAGTTATGGCTACACCTTC. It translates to CASSRRAGQGSYGYTF.

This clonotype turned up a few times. CDR3 region: CASSQGFQGRNEKLFF. In DNA, the CDR3 is TGCGCCAGCAGCCAAGGATTCCAGGGTAGGAATGAAAAACTGTTTTTT. V is TRBV4-3 and J is TRBJ1-4; D possibly corresponds to TRBD1 (5 bases). CDR1 and CDR2 from the germline V gene are LGHNA and YSLEER. With 1 base removed from V and 5 bases from J, the gap between germline ends came to 14 bases. This CDR3 has 16 residues.

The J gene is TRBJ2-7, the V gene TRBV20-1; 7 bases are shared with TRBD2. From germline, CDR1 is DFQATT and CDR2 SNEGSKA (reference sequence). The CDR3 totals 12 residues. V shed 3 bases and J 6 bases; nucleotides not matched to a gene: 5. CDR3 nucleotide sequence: TGCAGTGCTAGGATAGCGGGCGGCGAGCAGTACTTC. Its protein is CSARIAGGEQYF.

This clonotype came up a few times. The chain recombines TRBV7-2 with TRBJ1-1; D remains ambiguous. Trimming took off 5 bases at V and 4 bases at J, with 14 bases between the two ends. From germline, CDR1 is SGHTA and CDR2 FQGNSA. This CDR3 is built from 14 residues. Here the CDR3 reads CASSLVLGITEAFF. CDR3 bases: TGTGCCAGCAGCCTAGTTCTTGGTATCACTGAAGCTTTCTTT.

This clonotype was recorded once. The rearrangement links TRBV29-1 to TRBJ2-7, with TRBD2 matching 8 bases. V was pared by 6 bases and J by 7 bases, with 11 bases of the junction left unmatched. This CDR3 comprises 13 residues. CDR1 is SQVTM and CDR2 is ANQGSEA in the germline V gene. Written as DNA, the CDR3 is TGCAGCGTCGGGGGGGCAGCCGGGAATGAGCAGTACTTC. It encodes CSVGGAAGNEQYF.

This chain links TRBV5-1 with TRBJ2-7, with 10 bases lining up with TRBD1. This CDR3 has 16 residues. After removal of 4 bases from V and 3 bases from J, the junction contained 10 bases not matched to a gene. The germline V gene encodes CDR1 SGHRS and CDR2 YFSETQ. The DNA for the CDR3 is TGCGCCAGCAGCCTAACACTCGGGACAGGGGACTACGAGCAGTACTTC. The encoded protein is CASSLTLGTGDYEQYF.

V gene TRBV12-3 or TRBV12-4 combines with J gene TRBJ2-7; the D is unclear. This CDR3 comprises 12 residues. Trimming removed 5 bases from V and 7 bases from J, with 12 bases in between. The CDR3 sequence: CASSLQEGEQYF. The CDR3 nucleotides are TGTGCCAGCAGTCTCCAGGAAGGGGAGCAGTACTTC.

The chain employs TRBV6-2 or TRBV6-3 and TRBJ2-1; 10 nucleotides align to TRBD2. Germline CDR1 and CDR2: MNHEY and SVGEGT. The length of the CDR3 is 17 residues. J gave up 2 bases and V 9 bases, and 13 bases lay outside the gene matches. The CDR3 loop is CASARGAGGDAYNEQFF. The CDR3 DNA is TGTGCCAGTGCGAGGGGAGCGGGAGGGGACGCCTACAATGAGCAGTTCTTC.

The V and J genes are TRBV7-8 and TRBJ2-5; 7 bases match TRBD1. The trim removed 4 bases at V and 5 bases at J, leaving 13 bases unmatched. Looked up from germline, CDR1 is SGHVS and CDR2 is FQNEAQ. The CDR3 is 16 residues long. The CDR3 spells CASSYGQERFWETQYF. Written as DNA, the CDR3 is TGTGCCAGCAGCTATGGACAGGAGAGGTTTTGGGAGACCCAGTACTTC. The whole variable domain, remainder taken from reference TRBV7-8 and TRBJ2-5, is GAGVSQSPRYKVAKRGQDVALRCDPISGHVSLFWYQQALGQGPEFLTYFQNEAQLDKSGLPSDRFFAERPEGSVSTLKIQRTQQEDSAVYLCASSYGQERFWETQYFGPGTRLLVL.

The CDR3, as DNA: TGTGCCAGCAGTTACTCGTACCGGGGGCTCTACGAGCAGTACTTC. It translates to CASSYSYRGLYEQYF. This rearrangement joins TRBV6-5 to TRBJ2-7; D is tentatively TRBD1 or TRBD2 (6 bases each). Trimming took off 0 bases at V and 3 bases at J, with 12 bases between the two ends. Germline CDR1 and CDR2: MNHEY and SVGAGI. CDR3 length: 15 residues.

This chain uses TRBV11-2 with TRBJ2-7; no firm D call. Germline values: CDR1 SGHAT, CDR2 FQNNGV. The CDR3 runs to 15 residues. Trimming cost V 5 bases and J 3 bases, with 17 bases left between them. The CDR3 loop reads CASSLSMVRNYEQYF. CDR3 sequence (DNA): TGTGCCAGCAGCCTTAGTATGGTTAGGAACTACGAGCAGTACTTC.

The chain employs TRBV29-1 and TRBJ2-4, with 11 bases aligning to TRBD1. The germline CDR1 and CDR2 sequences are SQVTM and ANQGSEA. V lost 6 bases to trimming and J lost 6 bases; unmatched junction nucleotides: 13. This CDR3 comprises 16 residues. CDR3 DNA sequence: TGCAGCGTCGCCGGGACAGGGGGTTTCAGAGGAAACATTCAGTACTTC. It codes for CSVAGTGGFRGNIQYF. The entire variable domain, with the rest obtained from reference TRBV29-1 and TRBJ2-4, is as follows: SAVISQKPSRDICQRGTSLTIQCQVDSQVTMMFWYRQQPGQSLTLIATANQGSEATYESGFVIDKFPISRPNLTFSTLTVSNMSPEDSSIYLCSVAGTGGFRGNIQYFGAGTRLSVL.